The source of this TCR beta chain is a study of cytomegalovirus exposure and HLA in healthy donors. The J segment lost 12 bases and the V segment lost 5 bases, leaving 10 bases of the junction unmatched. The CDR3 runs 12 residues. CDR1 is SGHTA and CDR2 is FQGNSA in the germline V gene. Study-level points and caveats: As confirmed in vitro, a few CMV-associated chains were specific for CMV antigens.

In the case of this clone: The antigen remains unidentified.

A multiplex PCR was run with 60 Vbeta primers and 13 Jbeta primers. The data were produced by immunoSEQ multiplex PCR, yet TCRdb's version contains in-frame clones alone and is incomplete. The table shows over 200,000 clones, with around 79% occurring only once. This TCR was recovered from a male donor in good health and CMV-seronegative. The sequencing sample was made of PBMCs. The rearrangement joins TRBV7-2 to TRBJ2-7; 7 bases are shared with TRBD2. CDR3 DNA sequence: TGTGCCAGCAGCCCTCTGGGAGGGACCGGGTACTTC. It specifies CASSPLGGTGYF.